The entry that follows covers one T cell receptor beta chain sequence. Produced via immunoSEQ multiplex PCR; TCRdb's table is partial and in-frame only. This sample has 75,000 to 90,000 clones, with about four fifths found just once. The sample is drawn from a study of blood T cell repertoires in COVID-19. In the study overall: Samples came from the United States, Italy and Spain, spanning acute and convalescent COVID-19.

Germline assignment: CDR1 SGHRS and CDR2 YFSETQ. There are 14 residues in the CDR3. V lost 0 bases to trimming and J lost 6 bases; unmatched junction nucleotides: 2. Sequenced input: peripheral blood. The rearrangement links TRBV5-1 to TRBJ2-5; the match to TRBD2 covers 10 bases. This sequence was found in a woman aged 40 to 50 with active or convalescent COVID-19. CDR3: CASSLEAGGQTQYF. Here the CDR3 DNA reads TGCGCCAGCAGCTTGGAAGCGGGGGGGCAGACCCAGTACTTC.